This TCR beta chain was found in a study of molecular identifiers for immune sequencing clone quantification. Whole-study findings and limits: In naive cells, clones above 20 RNA copies held under 1% of molecules, whereas in effector cells they held over 98%.

This clonotype was counted only a few times. Its antigen remains unidentified. TCRdb redid the calling of the PCR reads with MiXCR, one entry per CDR3 protein. This table has around 480,000 distinct CDR3 sequences, over 20% appearing once. After removal of 4 bases from V and 2 bases from J, the junction contained 2 bases not matched to a gene. The germline V gene has CDR1 WSHSY and CDR2 SAAADI. The CDR3 sequence is 14 residues long. The chain joins TRBV10-2 to TRBJ2-1; 7 positions match TRBD2. The sequence was obtained from a human donor in good health. Some libraries in this study had Jurkat cell RNA spiked in. The source material was naive CD8+ T cells from blood, with Jurkat cell RNA spiked in. This sample's subset: FACS-sorted CD8+CD4-CCR7+CD45RA+ naive T cells. CDR3 amino acids: CASSALAAYNEQFF. The CDR3 bases are TGCGCCAGCAGTGCCCTAGCGGCCTACAATGAGCAGTTCTTC.